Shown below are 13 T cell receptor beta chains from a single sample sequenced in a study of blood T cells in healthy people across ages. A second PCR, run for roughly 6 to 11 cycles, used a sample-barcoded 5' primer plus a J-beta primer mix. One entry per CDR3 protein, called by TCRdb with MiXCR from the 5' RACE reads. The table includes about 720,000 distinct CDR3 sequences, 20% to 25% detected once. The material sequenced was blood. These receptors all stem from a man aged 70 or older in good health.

In nucleotides, the CDR3 is TGTGCCAGCAGTTACGAGGATCCCTCCTACAATGAGCAGTTCTTC. It encodes CASSYEDPSYNEQFF. The chain uses TRBV6-6 and TRBJ2-1; D not certain. The CDR3 is 15 amino acids. V was trimmed by 2 bases and J by 0 bases, leaving 8 bases between them. The germline CDR1 and CDR2 sequences are MNHNY and SVGAGI (reference sequence).

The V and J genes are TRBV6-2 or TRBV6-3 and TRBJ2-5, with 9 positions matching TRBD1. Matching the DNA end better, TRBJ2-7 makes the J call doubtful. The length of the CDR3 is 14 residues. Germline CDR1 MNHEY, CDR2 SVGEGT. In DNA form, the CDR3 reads TGTGCCAGCAGTTACTCCCGGGACAGGGCCGAGCAGTACGTC. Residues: CASSYSRDRAEQYV.

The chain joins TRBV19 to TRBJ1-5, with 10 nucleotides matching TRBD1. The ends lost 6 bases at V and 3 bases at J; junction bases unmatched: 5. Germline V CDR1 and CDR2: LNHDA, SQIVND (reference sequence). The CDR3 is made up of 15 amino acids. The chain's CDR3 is CASRTTGGPNQPQHF. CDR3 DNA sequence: TGTGCCAGTAGAACGACAGGGGGCCCCAATCAGCCCCAGCATTTT.

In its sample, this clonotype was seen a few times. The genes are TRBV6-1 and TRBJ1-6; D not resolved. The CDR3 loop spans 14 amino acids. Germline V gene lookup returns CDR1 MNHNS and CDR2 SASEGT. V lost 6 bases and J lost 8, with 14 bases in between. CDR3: CASSSTNSDSPLHF. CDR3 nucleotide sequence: TGTGCCAGCAGCTCAACTAACAGTGATTCACCCCTCCACTTT.

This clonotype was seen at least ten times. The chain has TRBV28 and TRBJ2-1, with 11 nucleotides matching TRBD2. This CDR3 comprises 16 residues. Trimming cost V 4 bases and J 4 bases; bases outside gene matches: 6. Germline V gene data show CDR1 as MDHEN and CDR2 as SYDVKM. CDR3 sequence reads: CASSWASGGLYNEQFF. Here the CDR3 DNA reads TGTGCCAGCAGTTGGGCTAGCGGGGGGTTATACAATGAGCAGTTCTTC.

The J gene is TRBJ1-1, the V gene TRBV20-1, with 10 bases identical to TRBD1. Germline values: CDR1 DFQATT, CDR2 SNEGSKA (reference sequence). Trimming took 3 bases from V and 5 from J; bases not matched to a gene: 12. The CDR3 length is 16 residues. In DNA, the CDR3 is TGCAGTGCTAGTCGCTCACTGGGACAGGGGAGTACTGAAGCTTTCTTT. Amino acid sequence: CSASRSLGQGSTEAFF.

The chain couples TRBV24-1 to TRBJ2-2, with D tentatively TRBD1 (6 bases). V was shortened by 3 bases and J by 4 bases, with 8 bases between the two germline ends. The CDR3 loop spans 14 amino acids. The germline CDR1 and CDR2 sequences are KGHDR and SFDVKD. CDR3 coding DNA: TGTGCCACCAGTGATCGACAGGTCACCGGGGAGCTGTTTTTT. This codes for CATSDRQVTGELFF.

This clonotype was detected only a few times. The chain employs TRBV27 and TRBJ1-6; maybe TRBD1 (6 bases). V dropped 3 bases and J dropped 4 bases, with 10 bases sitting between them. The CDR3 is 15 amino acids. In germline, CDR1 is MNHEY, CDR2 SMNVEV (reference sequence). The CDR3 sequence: CASSFRGEYNSPLHF. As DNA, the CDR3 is TGTGCCAGCAGTTTTAGGGGGGAATATAATTCACCCCTCCACTTT.

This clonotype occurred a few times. CDR3 protein: CSAAWPETQYF. The CDR3 DNA is TGCAGTGCCGCCTGGCCGGAGACCCAGTACTTC. The chain combines TRBV20-1 with TRBJ2-5; D unclear. CDR1 and CDR2 from the germline V gene are DFQATT and SNEGSKA (reference sequence). The CDR3 runs 11 residues. V was pared by 6 bases and J by 5 bases, with 10 bases between.

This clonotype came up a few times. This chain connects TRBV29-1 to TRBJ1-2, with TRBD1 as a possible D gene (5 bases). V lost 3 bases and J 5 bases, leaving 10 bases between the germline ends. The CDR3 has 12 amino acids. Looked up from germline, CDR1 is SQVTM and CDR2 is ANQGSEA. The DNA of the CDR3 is TGCAGCGTTGACAGGCAGGGTTATGGCTACACCTTC. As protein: CSVDRQGYGYTF.

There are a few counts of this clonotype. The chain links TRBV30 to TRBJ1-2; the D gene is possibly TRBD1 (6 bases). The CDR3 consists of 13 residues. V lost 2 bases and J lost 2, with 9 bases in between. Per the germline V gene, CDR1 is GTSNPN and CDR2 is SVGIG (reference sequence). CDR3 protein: CAWSTGSNYGYTF. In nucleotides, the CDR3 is TGTGCCTGGAGTACAGGGTCCAACTATGGCTACACCTTC.

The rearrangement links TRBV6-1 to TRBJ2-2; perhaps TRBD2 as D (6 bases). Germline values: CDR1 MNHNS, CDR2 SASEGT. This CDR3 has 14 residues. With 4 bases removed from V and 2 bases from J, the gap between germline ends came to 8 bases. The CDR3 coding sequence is TGTGCCAGCAGTGCAGCGGGCAACACCGGGGAGCTGTTTTTT. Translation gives CASSAAGNTGELFF.

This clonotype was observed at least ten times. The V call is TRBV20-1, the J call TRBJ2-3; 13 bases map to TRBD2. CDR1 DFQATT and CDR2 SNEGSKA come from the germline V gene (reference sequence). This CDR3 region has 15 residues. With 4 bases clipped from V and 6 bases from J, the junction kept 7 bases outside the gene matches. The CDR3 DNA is TGCAGTGCTATGGAACTAGCGGGGGGGCCGGATACGCAGTATTTT. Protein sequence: CSAMELAGGPDTQYF.